The rows below give T cell receptor beta chains drawn from one sample of a study of CD8 T cells in ankylosing spondylitis. MiXCR was run by TCRdb on the 5' RACE reads, yielding one entry per CDR3 protein. The profile covers approximately 350,000 distinct CDR3 sequences, with about 15% appearing a single time and 1.1% taken by the ten largest. Sequencing was performed on blood, either unsorted or a sorted T cell fraction (not recorded which). These TCRs come from a male donor with ankylosing spondylitis or in good health (not recorded which). The conserved cysteine and the conserved F or W are not part of the CDR3 here.

j_call v_call cdr3_aa
TRBJ2-7 TRBV18 ASSPPIGSTYEQY
TRBJ2-7 TRBV27 ASSLFQGGIYEQY
TRBJ2-7 TRBV27 ASSLLGMGTATYEQY
TRBJ2-3 TRBV4-1 ASSQGFTDTQY
TRBJ1-2 TRBV15 ATSRESGSYGYT
TRBJ2-2 TRBV3-1 ASSQLAGGTGELF
TRBJ1-2 TRBV20-1 SARPIEGTVLVNYGYT
TRBJ2-7 TRBV11-2 ASSSRLAGVYEQY
TRBJ2-7 TRBV12-3/TRBV12-4 ASSLSGTGGIHEQY
TRBJ2-1 TRBV4-1 ASSHPGGLAIDEQF
TRBJ1-2 TRBV9 ASSVVRSEDGYT
TRBJ1-1 TRBV20-1 SARKSQGSHMNTEAF
TRBJ2-1 TRBV14 ASSQDRVTPFLNEQF
TRBJ2-3 TRBV28 ASSLLELTDTQY
TRBJ1-2 TRBV20-1 SASYWDGHLLTRRGYT
TRBJ2-1 TRBV11-3 ASSLYGDMSYNEQF
TRBJ2-2 TRBV6-1 ASSPKVRYANTGELF
TRBJ2-5 TRBV12-3/TRBV12-4 ASSLQADIYYQETQY
TRBJ2-1 TRBV30 ACNELAGLSSYNEQF
TRBJ2-5 TRBV29-1 SVGPVPRGETQY
TRBJ2-3 TRBV5-1 ASSLATASSTDTQY
TRBJ2-2 TRBV10-3 AMGTSAGELF
TRBJ2-3 TRBV6-4 ASSDSGTVSTDTQY
TRBJ2-1 TRBV20-1 SARGRSANEQF
TRBJ1-6 TRBV12-3/TRBV12-4 ASSTGRNSPLH
TRBJ1-1 TRBV5-1 ASSSANRNTEAF
TRBJ1-1 TRBV4-1 ASSQIVWAPGAEAF
TRBJ2-7 TRBV29-1 SALTGIEQY
TRBJ1-5 TRBV5-8 ASSLTGQPQH
TRBJ2-7 TRBV20-1 SARTGAYEQY
TRBJ1-5 TRBV12-5 ASGRDGSNQPQH
TRBJ1-2 TRBV4-1 ASSQVGGGYGYT
TRBJ2-7 TRBV7-9 ASSFTASSYEQY